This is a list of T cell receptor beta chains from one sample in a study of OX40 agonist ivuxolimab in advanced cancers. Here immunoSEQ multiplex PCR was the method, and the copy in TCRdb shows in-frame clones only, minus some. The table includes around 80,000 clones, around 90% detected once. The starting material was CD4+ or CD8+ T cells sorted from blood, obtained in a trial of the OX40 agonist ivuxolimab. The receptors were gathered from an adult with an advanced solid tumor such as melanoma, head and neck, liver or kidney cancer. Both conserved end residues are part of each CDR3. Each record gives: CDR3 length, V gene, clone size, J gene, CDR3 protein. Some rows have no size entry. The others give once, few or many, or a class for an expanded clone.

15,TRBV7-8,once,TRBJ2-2,CASSLERGNTGELFF
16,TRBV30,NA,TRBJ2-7,CAWSAGTLLNSYEQYF
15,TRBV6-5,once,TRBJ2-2,CASSPGTGYAGELFF
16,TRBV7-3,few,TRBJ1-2,CASSPSTGPGSSGYTF
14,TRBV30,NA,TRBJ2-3,CAWRASGRASTQYF
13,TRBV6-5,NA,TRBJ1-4,CASRPSRSEKLFF
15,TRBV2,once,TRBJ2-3,CASSAGQGLGDTQYF
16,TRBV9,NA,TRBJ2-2,CASGPLAGGTTGELFF
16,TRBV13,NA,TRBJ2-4,CASSLGQGAAKNIQYF
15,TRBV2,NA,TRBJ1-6,CASSETPLGNSPLHF
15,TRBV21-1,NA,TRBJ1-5,CASSKGDRDGQPQHF
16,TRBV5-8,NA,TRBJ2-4,CASRHRGGVARNIQYF
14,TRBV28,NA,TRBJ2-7,CASSFGTNAYEQYF
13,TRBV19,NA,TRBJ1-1,CASRQTVNTEAFF
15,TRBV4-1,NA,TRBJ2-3,CASSPAGGNTDTQYF
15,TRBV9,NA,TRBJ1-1,CASSVASTLATEAFF
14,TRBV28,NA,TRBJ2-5,CASSQGTHGETQYF
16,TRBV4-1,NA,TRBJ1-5,CASSRDPGDFNQPQHF
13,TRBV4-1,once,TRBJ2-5,CASSQRIQETQYF
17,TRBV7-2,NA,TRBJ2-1,CASSVLTGRGSYNEQFF
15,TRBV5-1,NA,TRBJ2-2,CASSLERVTARELFF
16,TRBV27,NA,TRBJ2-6,CASSPFVTPGANVLTF